This T cell receptor (beta chain) was observed in a study of blood T cell repertoires in COVID-19. As for this clone: Distinct nucleotide sequences in the sample also encode this CDR3.

CDR3 length equals 14 residues. V trimming: 3 bases; J trimming: 10 bases; junction bases outside the gene matches: 7. Per germline, CDR1 SGHNT and CDR2 YYREEE (reference sequence). In the authors' workflow: Counts of nucleated cells, estimated from reference gene primer amplification, were obtained. Only in-frame clones appear in the TCRdb table, and some are missing; sequencing was by immunoSEQ multiplex PCR. The V and J calls and clone size come from that table; D and trimming were worked out from the DNA. The sample includes 110,000 or so clones, under 85% of them seen just once. Material: peripheral blood. The J gene is TRBJ1-6, the V gene TRBV5-4, with 7 nucleotides matching TRBD1. The receptor's source is an older woman with acute or convalescent COVID-19. The CDR3 is CASSSRGLGSPLHF. The CDR3 DNA reads TGTGCCAGCAGCTCGAGGGGGCTCGGGTCACCCCTCCACTTT. Supplemented by reference TRBV5-4 and TRBJ1-6, the full variable domain reads ETGVTQSPTHLIKTRGQQVTLRCSSQSGHNTVSWYQQALGQGPQFIFQYYREEENGRGNFPPRFSGLQFPNYSSELNVNALELDDSALYLCASSSRGLGSPLHFGNGTRLTVT.